This section outlines one T cell receptor beta chain sequence together with its context. Its antigen is currently unknown. This sample was taken from a study of cytomegalovirus exposure and HLA in healthy donors. Study information: A subsequent analysis stated that the 120 or so validation repertoires were run on the same platform as the 650 to 850 first-cohort repertoires.

Study-level findings and limits: The authors listed approximately 160 TCR beta chains as cytomegalovirus-associated. Using the classifier, cytomegalovirus status was reportedly diagnosed with high specificity and sensitivity.

TCRdb's copy holds only in-frame clones and misses some; the assay was immunoSEQ multiplex PCR. The table shows about 65,000 clones, with about 92% occurring only once. CDR3 length equals 15 residues. With 2 bases clipped from V and 4 bases from J, the junction kept 4 bases outside the gene matches. The germline CDR1 and CDR2 sequences are MDHEN and SYDVKM. The validation cohort, a group of under 150 subjects, included the donors and was separate from the roughly 620-subject first cohort. The source of this sequence is a woman between 18 and 29 years old in good health and CMV-seronegative. The J gene is TRBJ1-2, the V gene TRBV28, with 10 bases matching TRBD1. Source material: PBMCs. In nucleotides, the CDR3 is TGTGCCAGCAGTTTAACGGGACAGGGGTTCTATGGCTACACCTTC. Translating gives CASSLTGQGFYGYTF.